These 7 T cell receptor beta chains originate from one sample sequenced in a study of T cell repertoires in cytomegalovirus infection. MiXCR, applied by TCRdb to the reads, yields one record per CDR3 protein. Of approximately 910,000 distinct CDR3 sequences listed, roughly 30% are singletons. These receptors are not linked to any known antigen. The sample was cultured CD8+ T cells from PBMCs, taken from culture after CMV antigen stimulation. All receptors derive from a human donor in good health (CMV status not recorded). Some clones in this sample may be carry-over from other donors' samples.

The chain recombines TRBV5-1 with TRBJ1-6; TRBD1 agrees at 9 bases. Germline values: CDR1 SGHRS, CDR2 YFSETQ. The CDR3 loop spans 18 amino acids. After removal of 0 bases from V and 5 bases from J, the junction contained 9 bases not matched to a gene. CDR3 residues: CASSLEDRGPFNNSPLHF. The CDR3, as DNA: TGCGCCAGCAGCTTGGAGGACAGGGGACCCTTTAATAATTCACCCCTCCACTTT.

For the CDR3, the DNA is TGCGCCAGCAGCTGGGGACAGGGCTACCCTGAAGCTTTCTTT. It encodes CASSWGQGYPEAFF. The chain couples TRBV5-1 to TRBJ1-1; TRBD1 agrees at 9 bases. The germline gives CDR1 SGHRS, CDR2 YFSETQ. Unmatched junction bases numbered 6, after V lost 3 bases and J lost 6 bases. The CDR3 has 14 residues.

This clonotype was seen at least ten times. V usage is TRBV4-1 and J usage is TRBJ2-7; 7 bases align to TRBD1. Germline V lookup: CDR1 MGHRA, CDR2 YSYEKL. The CDR3 consists of 14 residues. The junction had 2 bases not matched to a gene; V was cut back by 1 base and J by 2 bases. CDR3: CASSQGQGAYEQYF. The CDR3 region has the DNA TGCGCCAGCAGCCAAGGGCAGGGGGCCTACGAGCAGTACTTC.

This clonotype was observed a handful of times. The rearrangement joins TRBV24-1 to TRBJ2-3; either TRBD1 or TRBD2 may supply D (5 bases each). The ends were cut back, 5 bases at V and 3 bases at J, with 32 bases in the middle. CDR1 and CDR2 from the germline V gene are KGHDR and SFDVKD. The CDR3 contains 21 residues. CDR3 DNA: TGTGCCACCAGTGGGAAGACCGGGACGGACCCCCGTACGCCCTCGACAGATACGCAGTATTTT. It specifies CATSGKTGTDPRTPSTDTQYF.

The gene calls are TRBV10-3 and TRBJ2-1, with D unresolved. Trimming left V 8 bases short and J 3 bases short, with 8 bases between. The CDR3 runs to 12 residues. CDR1 and CDR2 (germline): ENHRY, SYGVKD. CDR3 protein: CAIRHLYNEQFF. Written as DNA, the CDR3 is TGTGCCATCCGACACCTCTACAATGAGCAGTTCTTC.

Remarks on this clonotype: At one boundary the junction diverges from the germline segment, which might be a read error. V usage is TRBV7-7 and J usage is TRBJ2-5; D gene uncertain. The length of the CDR3 is 14 residues. Germline lookup yields CDR1 SSHAT and CDR2 FNYEAQ (reference sequence). CDR3 region: CASSLGKGQETQYF. The CDR3 DNA reads as TGTGCTAGCAGCTTAGGAAAGGGACAAGAGACCCAGTACTTC.

This chain joins TRBV7-9 and TRBJ1-6, with 10 nucleotides matching TRBD1. Germline loops: CDR1 SEHNR, CDR2 FQNEAQ (reference sequence). CDR3 length: 15 amino acids. V shed 4 bases, J shed 9 bases, and the junction held 6 bases outside the gene matches. The CDR3 DNA is TGTGCCAGCAGCTACCCGGGACAGGGGAGTTCACCCCTCCACTTT. This translates into CASSYPGQGSSPLHF.